This TCR beta chain was sequenced for a study of shared clonotypes between healthy human individuals. Study-wide results and limits: Depth of sequencing was expected to influence donor clonotype sharing.

This CDR3 region has 13 residues. The V gene's germline CDR1 is MDHEN and CDR2 SYDVKM. V lost 3 bases and J 8 bases, leaving 11 bases between the germline ends. This clone has only one observation. Its antigen is unknown. Positively selected for CCR7, the CD45RO-negative cells used as naive CD8 cells excluded terminally differentiated effector memory CD45RA+ cells. Study donors comprised healthy, HIV-negative adults devoid of recent acute infection or vaccination. Every subset's genomic DNA went evenly onto several immunoSEQ plates. Method: immunoSEQ multiplex PCR; TCRdb's copy keeps in-frame clones and lacks some. The sample shows 2 million or so clones, approximately 94% of them seen only once.

The V and J genes are TRBV28 and TRBJ2-4; no definite D call. The TCR sequence derives from a man younger than 30 in good health. Material: naive CD8+ T cells sorted from blood. The CDR3 DNA sequence: TGTGCCAGCAGTTTTGTTTCCCGGGACATTCAGTACTTC. It encodes CASSFVSRDIQYF.